This TCR beta chain was found in a study of shared clonotypes between healthy human individuals. Across the whole study: CD4 naive and memory got three plates each, CD8 naive two, CD8 memory one.

Naive CD8 cells were CD45RO-negative, positively selected for CCR7, excluding terminally differentiated effector memory CD45RA+ cells. For sorted subsets, 150 to 250 ng DNA per replicate equaled roughly 29,000 T cell genomes. The method was immunoSEQ multiplex PCR; TCRdb's version includes in-frame clones alone and lacks a portion of them. The sample records around 2,000,000 clones, about 95% being singletons. The germline CDR1 and CDR2 sequences are SGDLS and YYNGEE. The CDR3 has 15 residues. Germline trimming cut 4 bases from V and 1 base from J; bases unmatched to any gene: 7. This chain uses TRBV9 with TRBJ1-1; 7 bases match TRBD1. This receptor was taken from a man between 18 and 29 years old in good health. Sequenced input: naive CD8+ T cells sorted from blood. The CDR3: CASSPSGTANTEAFF. CDR3 nucleotides: TGTGCCAGCAGCCCCAGCGGGACAGCGAACACTGAAGCTTTCTTT.